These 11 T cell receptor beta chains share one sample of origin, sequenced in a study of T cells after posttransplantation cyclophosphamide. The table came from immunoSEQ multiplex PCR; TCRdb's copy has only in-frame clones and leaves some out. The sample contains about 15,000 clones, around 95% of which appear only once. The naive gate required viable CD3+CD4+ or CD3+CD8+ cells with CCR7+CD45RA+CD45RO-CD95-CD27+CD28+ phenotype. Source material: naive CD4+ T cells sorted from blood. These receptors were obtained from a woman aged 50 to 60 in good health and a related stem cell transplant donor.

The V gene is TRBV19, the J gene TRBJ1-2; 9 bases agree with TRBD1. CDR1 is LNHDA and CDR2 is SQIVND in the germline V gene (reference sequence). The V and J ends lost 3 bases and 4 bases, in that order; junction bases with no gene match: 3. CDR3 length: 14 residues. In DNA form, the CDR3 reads TGTGCCAGTAGTATCCGGACAGGGGTCTATGGCTACACCTTC. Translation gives CASSIRTGVYGYTF.

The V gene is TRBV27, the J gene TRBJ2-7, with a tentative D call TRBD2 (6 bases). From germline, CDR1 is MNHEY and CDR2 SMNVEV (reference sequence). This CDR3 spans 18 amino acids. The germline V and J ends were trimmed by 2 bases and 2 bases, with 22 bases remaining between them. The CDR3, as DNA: TGTGCCAGCAGTTTAGGGTCTAGGGGTTATGCGGGAACCTACGAGCAGTACTTC. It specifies CASSLGSRGYAGTYEQYF.

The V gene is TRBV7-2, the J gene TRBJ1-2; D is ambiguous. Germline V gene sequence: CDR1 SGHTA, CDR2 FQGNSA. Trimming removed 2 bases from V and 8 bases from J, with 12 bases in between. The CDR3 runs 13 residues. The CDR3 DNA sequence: TGTGCCAGCAGCTTACCAGCGCCTTCGGGCTACACCTTC. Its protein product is CASSLPAPSGYTF. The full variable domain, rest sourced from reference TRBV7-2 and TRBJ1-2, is GAGVSQSPSNKVTEKGKDVELRCDPISGHTALYWYRQSLGQGLEFLIYFQGNSAPDKSGLPSDRFSAERTGGSVSTLTIQRTQQEDSAVYLCASSLPAPSGYTFGSGTRLTVV.

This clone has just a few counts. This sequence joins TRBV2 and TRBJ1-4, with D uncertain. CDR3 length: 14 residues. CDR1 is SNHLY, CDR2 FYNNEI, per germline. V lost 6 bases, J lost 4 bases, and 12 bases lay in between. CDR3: CASSRGMGNEKLFF. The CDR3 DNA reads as TGTGCCAGCAGCCGAGGAATGGGTAATGAAAAACTGTTTTTT. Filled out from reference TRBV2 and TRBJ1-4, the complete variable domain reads EPEVTQTPSHQVTQMGQEVILRCVPISNHLYFYWYRQILGQKVEFLVSFYNNEISEKSEIFDDQFSVERPDGSNFTLKIRSTKLEDSAMYFCASSRGMGNEKLFFGSGTQLSVL.

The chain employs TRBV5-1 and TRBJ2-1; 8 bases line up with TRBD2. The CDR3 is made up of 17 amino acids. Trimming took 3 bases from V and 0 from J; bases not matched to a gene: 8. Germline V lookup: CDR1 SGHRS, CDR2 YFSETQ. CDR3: CASSSLAGTTSYNEQFF. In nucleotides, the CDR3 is TGCGCCAGCAGCTCCCTAGCGGGTACGACCTCCTACAATGAGCAGTTCTTC.

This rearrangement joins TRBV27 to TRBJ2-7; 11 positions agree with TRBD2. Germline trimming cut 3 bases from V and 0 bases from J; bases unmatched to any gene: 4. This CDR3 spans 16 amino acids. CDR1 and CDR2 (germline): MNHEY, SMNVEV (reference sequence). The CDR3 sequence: CASSLSLAGVSYEQYF. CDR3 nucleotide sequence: TGTGCCAGCAGTTTGTCACTAGCGGGAGTCTCCTACGAGCAGTACTTC.

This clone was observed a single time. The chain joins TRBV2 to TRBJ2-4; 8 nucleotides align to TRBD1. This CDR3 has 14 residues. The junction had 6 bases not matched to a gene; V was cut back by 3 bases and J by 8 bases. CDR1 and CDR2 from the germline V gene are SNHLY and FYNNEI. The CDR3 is CASSDQGARYIQYF. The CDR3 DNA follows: TGTGCCAGCAGTGATCAGGGGGCGCGGTACATTCAGTACTTC. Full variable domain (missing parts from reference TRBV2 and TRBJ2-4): EPEVTQTPSHQVTQMGQEVILRCVPISNHLYFYWYRQILGQKVEFLVSFYNNEISEKSEIFDDQFSVERPDGSNFTLKIRSTKLEDSAMYFCASSDQGARYIQYFGAGTRLSVL.

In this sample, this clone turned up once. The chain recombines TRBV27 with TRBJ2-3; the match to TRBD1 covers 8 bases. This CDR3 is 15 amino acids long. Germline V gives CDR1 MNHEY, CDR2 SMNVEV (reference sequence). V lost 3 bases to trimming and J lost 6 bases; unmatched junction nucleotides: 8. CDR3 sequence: CASSFTIRGLDTQYF. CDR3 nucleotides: TGTGCCAGCAGTTTTACCATCAGGGGGCTGGATACGCAGTATTTT.

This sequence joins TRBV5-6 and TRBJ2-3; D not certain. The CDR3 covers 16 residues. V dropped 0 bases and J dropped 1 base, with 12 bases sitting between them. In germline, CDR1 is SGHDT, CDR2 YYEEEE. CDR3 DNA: TGTGCCAGCAGCTTGGTATCGGTCCGGGGCACAGATACGCAGTATTTT. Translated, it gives CASSLVSVRGTDTQYF.

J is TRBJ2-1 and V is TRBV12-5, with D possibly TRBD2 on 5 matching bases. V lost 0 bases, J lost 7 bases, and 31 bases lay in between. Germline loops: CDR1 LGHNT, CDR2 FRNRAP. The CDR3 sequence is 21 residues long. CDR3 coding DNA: TGTGCTAGTGGTTTGGTACAGCAGAAACCAAATCTCAGGACTTTAGGGAATGAGCAGTTCTTC. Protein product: CASGLVQQKPNLRTLGNEQFF.

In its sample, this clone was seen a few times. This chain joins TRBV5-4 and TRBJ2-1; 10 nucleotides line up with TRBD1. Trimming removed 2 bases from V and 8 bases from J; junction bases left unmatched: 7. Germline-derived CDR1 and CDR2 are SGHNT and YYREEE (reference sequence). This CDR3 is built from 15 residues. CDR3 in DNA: TGTGCCAGCAGCTTCGGGACAGGGGCCTCGGATGAGCAGTTCTTC. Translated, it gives CASSFGTGASDEQFF.